This TCR beta chain comes out of a study of cytomegalovirus exposure and HLA in healthy donors. The CDR3 sequence is 16 residues long. V was pared by 4 bases and J by 8 bases, with 13 bases of the junction left unmatched. Germline CDR1 reads SEHNR; CDR2 reads FQNEAQ (reference sequence). With regard to this clone: What it binds is unknown.

Whole-study results and caveats: Evidence from a later analysis indicated that most CMV-associated TCR beta chains looked HLA-restricted. Sequencing depth across donors, presence/absence analyses assumed, was roughly uniform. A missense variant in DCLRE1C was later tied to TCR beta V- and J-gene trimming.

Primers: 60 Vbeta forward and 13 Jbeta reverse. In the original analysis: The count from a later analysis was 60 million to 85 million unique TCR beta chains, some 12 million of them shared. Repertoires were generated with immunoSEQ multiplex PCR, while TCRdb's copy carries only in-frame clones and drops some. The V and J calls and clone size are taken from that table; D and trimming were inferred from the DNA. The data hold around 250,000 clones, with around 80% observed a single time. The chain combines TRBV7-9 with TRBJ1-2; 10 positions agree with TRBD1. Sequenced material: PBMCs. The TCR was taken from a woman aged 55-70 years in good health and CMV-seropositive. The CDR3 sequence is CASSSSSYDRGQGYTF. The DNA of the CDR3 is TGTGCCAGCAGCTCATCCTCCTATGACAGGGGGCAGGGCTACACCTTC.